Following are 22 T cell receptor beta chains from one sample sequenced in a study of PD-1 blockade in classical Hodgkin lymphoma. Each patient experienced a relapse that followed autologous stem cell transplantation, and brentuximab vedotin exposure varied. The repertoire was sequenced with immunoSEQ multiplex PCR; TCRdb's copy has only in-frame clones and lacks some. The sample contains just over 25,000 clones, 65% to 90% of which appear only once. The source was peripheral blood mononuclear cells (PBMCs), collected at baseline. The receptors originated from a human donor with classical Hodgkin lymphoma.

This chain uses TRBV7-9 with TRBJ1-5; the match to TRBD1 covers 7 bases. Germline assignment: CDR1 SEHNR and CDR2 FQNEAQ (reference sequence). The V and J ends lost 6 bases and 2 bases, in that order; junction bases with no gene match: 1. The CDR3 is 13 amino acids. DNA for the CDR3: TGTGCCAGCAGTACAGGGGGCAATCAGCCCCAGCATTTT. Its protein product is CASSTGGNQPQHF.

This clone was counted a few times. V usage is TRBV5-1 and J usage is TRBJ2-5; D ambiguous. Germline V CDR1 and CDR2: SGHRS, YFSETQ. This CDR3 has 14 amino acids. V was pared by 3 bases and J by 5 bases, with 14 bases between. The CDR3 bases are TGCGCCAGCAGCTCGGGCTCCGGGCTGGAGACCCAGTACTTC. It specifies CASSSGSGLETQYF.

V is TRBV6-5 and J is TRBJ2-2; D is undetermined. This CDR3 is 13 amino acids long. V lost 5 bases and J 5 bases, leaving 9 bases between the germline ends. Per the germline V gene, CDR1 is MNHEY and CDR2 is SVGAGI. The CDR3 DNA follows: TGTGCCAGCAGTCACTTGGATACCGGGGAGCTGTTTTTT. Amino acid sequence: CASSHLDTGELFF.

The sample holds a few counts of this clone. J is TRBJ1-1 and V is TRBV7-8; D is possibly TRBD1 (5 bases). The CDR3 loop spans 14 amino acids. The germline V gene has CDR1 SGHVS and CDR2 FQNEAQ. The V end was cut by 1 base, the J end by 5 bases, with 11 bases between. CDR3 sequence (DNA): TGTGCCAGCAGCTTAGTGGAGCGGGGGACTGAAGCTTTCTTT. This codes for CASSLVERGTEAFF.

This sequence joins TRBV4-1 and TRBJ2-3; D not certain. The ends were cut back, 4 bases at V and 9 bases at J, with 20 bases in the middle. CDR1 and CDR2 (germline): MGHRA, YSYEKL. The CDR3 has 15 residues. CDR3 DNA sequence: TGCGCCAGCAGCCCTTCGACGGGCCTGCTGAGGACGCAGTATTTT. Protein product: CASSPSTGLLRTQYF.

The CDR3 DNA reads as TGTGCTAGTGGTTTAAGACTCACCGGTCCTCGGGAGACCCAGTACTTC. It translates to CASGLRLTGPRETQYF. The genes are TRBV12-5 and TRBJ2-5; D is unclear. In germline, CDR1 is LGHNT, CDR2 FRNRAP. The ends were cut back, 3 bases at V and 5 bases at J, with 19 bases in the middle. There are 16 residues in the CDR3. Drawing the rest from reference TRBV12-5 and TRBJ2-5, the complete variable domain is DARVTQTPRHKVTEMGQEVTMRCQPILGHNTVFWYRQTMMQGLELLAYFRNRAPLDDSGMPKDRFSAEMPDATLATLKIQPSEPRDSAVYFCASGLRLTGPRETQYFGPGTRLLVL.

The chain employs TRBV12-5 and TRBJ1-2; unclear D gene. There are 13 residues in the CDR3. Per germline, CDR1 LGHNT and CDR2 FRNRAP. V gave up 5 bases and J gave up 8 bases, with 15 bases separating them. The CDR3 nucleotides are TGTGCTAGTGGTCCTCAGACACTGGGCGGCTACACCTTC. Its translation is CASGPQTLGGYTF.

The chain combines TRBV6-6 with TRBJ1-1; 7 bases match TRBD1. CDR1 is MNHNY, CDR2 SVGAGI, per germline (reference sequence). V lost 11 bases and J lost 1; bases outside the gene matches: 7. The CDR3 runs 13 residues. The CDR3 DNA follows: TGTGCCTCCGAGGGGGCCGGGAACACTGAAGCTTTCTTT. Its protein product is CASEGAGNTEAFF.

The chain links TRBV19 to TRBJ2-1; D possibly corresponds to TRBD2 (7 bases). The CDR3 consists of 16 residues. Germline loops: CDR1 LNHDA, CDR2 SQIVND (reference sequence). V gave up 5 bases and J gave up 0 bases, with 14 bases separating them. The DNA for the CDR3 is TGTGCCAGTAGTTTCTTGAGGGGGGGCTCCTACAATGAGCAGTTCTTC. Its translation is CASSFLRGGSYNEQFF.

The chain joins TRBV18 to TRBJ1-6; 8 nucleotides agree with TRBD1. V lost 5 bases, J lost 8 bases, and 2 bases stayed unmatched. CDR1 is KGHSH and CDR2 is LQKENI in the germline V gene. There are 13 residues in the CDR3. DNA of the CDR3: TGTGCCAGCTCAACGACAGGGGATTCACCCCTCCACTTT. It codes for CASSTTGDSPLHF.

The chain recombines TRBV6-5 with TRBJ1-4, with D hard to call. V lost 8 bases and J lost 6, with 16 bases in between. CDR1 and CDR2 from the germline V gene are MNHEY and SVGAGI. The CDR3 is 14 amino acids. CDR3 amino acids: CASGKTGGYEKLFF. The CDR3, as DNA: TGTGCCAGCGGAAAAACTGGAGGGTATGAAAAACTGTTTTTT.

The chain's CDR3 is CASRTQGGKSGNTIYF. Written as DNA, the CDR3 is TGTGCCAGCAGGACGCAGGGGGGGAAATCTGGAAACACCATATATTTT. This chain links TRBV6-6 with TRBJ1-3; the match to TRBD1 covers 7 bases. With 6 bases clipped from V and 1 base from J, the junction kept 9 bases outside the gene matches. This CDR3 spans 16 amino acids. Germline V gene lookup returns CDR1 MNHNY and CDR2 SVGAGI (reference sequence).

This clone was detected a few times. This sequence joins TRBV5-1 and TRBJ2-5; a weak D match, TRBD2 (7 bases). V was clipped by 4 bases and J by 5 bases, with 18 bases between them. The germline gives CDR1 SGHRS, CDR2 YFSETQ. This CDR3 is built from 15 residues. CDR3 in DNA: TGCGCCAGCAGCCTGGGTGGACTAGGGGGGGAGACCCAGTACTTC. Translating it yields CASSLGGLGGETQYF.

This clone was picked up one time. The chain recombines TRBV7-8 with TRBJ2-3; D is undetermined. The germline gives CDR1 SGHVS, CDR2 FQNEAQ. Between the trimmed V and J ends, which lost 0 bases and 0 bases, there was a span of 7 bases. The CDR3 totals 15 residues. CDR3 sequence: CASSLAVLSTDTQYF. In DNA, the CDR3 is TGTGCCAGCAGCTTAGCTGTCCTTAGCACAGATACGCAGTATTTT.

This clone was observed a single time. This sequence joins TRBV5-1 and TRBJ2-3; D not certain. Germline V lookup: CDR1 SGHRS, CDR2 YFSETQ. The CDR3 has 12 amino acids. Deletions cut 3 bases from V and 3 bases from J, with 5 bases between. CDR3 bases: TGCGCCAGCAGCTCCGGGACAGATACGCAGTATTTT. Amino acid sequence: CASSSGTDTQYF.

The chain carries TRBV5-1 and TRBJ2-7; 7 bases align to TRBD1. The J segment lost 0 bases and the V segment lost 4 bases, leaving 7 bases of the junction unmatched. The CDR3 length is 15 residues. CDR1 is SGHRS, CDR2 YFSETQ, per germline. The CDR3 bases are TGCGCCAGCAGCACACTGACAGGGTTCTCCTACGAGCAGTACTTC. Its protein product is CASSTLTGFSYEQYF.

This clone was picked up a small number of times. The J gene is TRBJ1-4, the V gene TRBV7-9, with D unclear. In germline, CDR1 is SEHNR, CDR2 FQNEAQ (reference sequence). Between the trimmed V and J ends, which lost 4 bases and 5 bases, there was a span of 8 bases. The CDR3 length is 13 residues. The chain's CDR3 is CASSSRNNEKLFF. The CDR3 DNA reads TGTGCCAGCAGCTCCCGAAACAATGAAAAACTGTTTTTT.

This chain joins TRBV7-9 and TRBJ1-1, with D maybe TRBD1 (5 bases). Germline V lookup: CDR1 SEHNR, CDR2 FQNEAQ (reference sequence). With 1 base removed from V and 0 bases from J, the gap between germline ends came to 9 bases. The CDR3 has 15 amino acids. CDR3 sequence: CASSLGGTMNTEAFF. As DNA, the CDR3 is TGTGCCAGCAGCTTAGGGGGGACGATGAACACTGAAGCTTTCTTT.

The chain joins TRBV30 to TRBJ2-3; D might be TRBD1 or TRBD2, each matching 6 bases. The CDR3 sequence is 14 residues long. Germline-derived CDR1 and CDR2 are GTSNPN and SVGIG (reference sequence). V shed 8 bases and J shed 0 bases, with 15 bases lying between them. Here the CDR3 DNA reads TGTGCCCTCCAAAGGGGGGACAGCACAGATACGCAGTATTTT. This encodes CALQRGDSTDTQYF.

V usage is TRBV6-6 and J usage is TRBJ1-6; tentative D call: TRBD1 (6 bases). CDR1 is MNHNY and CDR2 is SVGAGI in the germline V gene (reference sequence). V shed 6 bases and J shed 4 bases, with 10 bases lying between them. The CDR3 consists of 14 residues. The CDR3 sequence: CASRGGTYNSPLHF. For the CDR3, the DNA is TGTGCCAGCAGGGGGGGGACATATAATTCACCCCTCCACTTT.

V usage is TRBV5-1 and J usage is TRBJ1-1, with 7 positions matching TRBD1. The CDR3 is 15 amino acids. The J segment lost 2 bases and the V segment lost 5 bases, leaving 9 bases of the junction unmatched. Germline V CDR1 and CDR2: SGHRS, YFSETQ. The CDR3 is CASRSSGTANTEAFF. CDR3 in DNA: TGCGCCAGCAGGTCTTCCGGGACAGCAAACACTGAAGCTTTCTTT.

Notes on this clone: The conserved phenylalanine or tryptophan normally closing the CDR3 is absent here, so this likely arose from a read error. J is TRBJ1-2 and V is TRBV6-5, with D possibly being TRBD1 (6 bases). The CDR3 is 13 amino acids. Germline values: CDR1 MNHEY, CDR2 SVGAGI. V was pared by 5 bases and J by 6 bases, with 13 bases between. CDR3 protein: CASSGGDSHGYTS. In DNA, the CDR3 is TGTGCCAGCAGTGGGGGCGATTCACATGGCTACACCTCC.